This entry describes one T cell receptor (beta chain). The data are from a study of cytomegalovirus exposure and HLA in healthy donors. The CDR3 extends over 16 amino acids. Germline CDR1 reads SGHTS; CDR2 reads YDEGEE. Trimming removed 3 bases from V and 4 bases from J, with 17 bases in between. Primers for the PCR totalled 60 Vbeta and 13 Jbeta. Using immunoSEQ multiplex PCR, the repertoire was profiled, and TCRdb retains in-frame clones only, with some absent. Of 150,000 or so clones in the sample, approximately 80% were seen once. This sequence originates from a man younger than 45 in good health and CMV-seropositive. The chain links TRBV5-8 to TRBJ2-1; TRBD2 is a possible D gene (7 bases). Sequenced input: PBMCs. In DNA, the CDR3 is TGTGCCAGCAGCTGGGACACTAGCGAGCCTTACAATGAGCAGTTCTTC. Translating gives CASSWDTSEPYNEQFF. Supplemented by reference TRBV5-8 and TRBJ2-1, the full variable domain reads EAGVTQSPTHLIKTRGQQATLRCSPISGHTSVYWYQQALGLGLQFLLWYDEGEERNRGNFPPRFSGRQFPNYSSELNVNALELEDSALYLCASSWDTSEPYNEQFFGPGTRLTVL.